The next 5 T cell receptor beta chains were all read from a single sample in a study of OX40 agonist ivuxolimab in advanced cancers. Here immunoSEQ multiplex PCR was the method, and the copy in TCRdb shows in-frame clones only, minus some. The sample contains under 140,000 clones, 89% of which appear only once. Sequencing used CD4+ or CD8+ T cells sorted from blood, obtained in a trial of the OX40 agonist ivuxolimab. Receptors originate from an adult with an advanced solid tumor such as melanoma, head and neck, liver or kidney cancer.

As DNA, the CDR3 is TGTGCCAGCAGCTCCAACAACAGGGGGGTAGACTATGGCTACACCTTC. Amino acid sequence: CASSSNNRGVDYGYTF. The chain has TRBV7-8 and TRBJ1-2; 8 bases match TRBD1. Per the germline V gene, CDR1 is SGHVS and CDR2 is FQNEAQ. V shed 4 bases, J shed 3 bases, and the junction held 10 bases outside the gene matches. The CDR3 covers 16 residues. The full variable domain, in which reference TRBV7-8 and TRBJ1-2 provide the parts outside the CDR3, is GAGVSQSPRYKVAKRGQDVALRCDPISGHVSLFWYQQALGQGPEFLTYFQNEAQLDKSGLPSDRFFAERPEGSVSTLKIQRTQQEDSAVYLCASSSNNRGVDYGYTFGSGTRLTVV.

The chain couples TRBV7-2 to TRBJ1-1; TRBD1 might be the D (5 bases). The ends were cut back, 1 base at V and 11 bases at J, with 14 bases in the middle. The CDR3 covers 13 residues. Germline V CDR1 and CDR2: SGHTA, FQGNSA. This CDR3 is CASSLGGDSGAFF. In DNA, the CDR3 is TGTGCCAGCAGCTTAGGAGGTGACAGCGGGGCTTTCTTT.

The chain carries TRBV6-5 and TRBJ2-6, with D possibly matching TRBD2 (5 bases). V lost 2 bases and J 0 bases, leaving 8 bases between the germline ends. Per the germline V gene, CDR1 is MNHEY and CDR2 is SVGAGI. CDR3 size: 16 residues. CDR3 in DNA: TGTGCCAGCAGTTACCTCCGGGGCTCTGGGGCCAACGTCCTGACTTTC. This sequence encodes CASSYLRGSGANVLTF.

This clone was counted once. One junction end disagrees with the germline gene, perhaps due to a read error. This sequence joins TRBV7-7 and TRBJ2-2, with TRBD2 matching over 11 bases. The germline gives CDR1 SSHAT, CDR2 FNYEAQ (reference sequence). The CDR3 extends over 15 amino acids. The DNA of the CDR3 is TGTGCTAGCAGCTTGACTAGCGGGGTCACCGGGGAGCTGTTTTTT. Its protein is CASSLTSGVTGELFF.

The CDR3 sequence is CASSSGTGNSNQPQHF. As DNA, the CDR3 is TGTGCCAGCAGCTCCGGGACAGGAAATAGCAATCAGCCCCAGCATTTT. The rearrangement links TRBV7-9 to TRBJ1-5; TRBD1 aligns across 8 bases. The CDR3 totals 16 residues. V shed 4 bases, J shed 0 bases, and the junction held 5 bases outside the gene matches. Germline CDR1 and CDR2: SEHNR and FQNEAQ (reference sequence).